The rows below give T cell receptor beta chains drawn from one sample of a study of T cell changes during pregnancy in multiple sclerosis. Using immunoSEQ multiplex PCR, the repertoire was profiled, and TCRdb retains in-frame clones only, with some absent. The repertoire holds around 56,000 clones, with roughly nine tenths as singletons. This material consisted of peripheral blood, taken in the first trimester of pregnancy. Receptors were obtained from a female donor in good health, enrolled as a control in a pregnancy study. Each CDR3 is given with its conserved first and last residue. The D gene is left open where the match is weak. Not all rows give a size; the values are once, few, many and, for expanded clones, a class.

clone size,J gene,V gene,D gene,CDR3 length,CDR3 DNA,CDR3 protein
few,TRBJ1-5,TRBV6-1,.,15,TGTGCCAGCAGTGGGAGGGTTAATAGCAATCAGCCCCAGCATTTT,CASSGRVNSNQPQHF
.,TRBJ2-5,TRBV6-1,.,14,TGTGCCAGCAGTGAAGATGGAGGCACGGAGACCCAGTACTTC,CASSEDGGTETQYF
.,TRBJ2-7,TRBV5-1,.,11,TGCGCCAGCAGCTTGGATAGCGAGCAGTACTTC,CASSLDSEQYF
.,TRBJ1-2,TRBV19,TRBD1,13,TGTGCCAGTAGTACCGGACAGGGTGGTGGCTACACCTTC,CASSTGQGGGYTF
.,TRBJ2-1,TRBV19,.,13,TGTGCCAGTAGTATTCAGGGGACGGATGAGCAGTTCTTC,CASSIQGTDEQFF
.,TRBJ2-2,TRBV7-3,TRBD2,20,TGTGCCAGCAGTCGCTTCGGGACTAGCGGGGGGCCCATCAGGGACGGGGAGCTGTTTTTT,CASSRFGTSGGPIRDGELFF
.,TRBJ1-2,TRBV27,TRBD1,13,TGTGCCAGCAGTACCTACGGACAGGATGGCTACACCTTC,CASSTYGQDGYTF
.,TRBJ1-1,TRBV11-3,TRBD1,15,TGTGCCAGCAGCTTAGGGGGACAGGGGTGGACTGAAGCTTTCTTT,CASSLGGQGWTEAFF
once,TRBJ2-1,TRBV10-3,.,13,TGTGCCATCCTTAGTAGGGGGAATAATGAGCAGTTCTTC,CAILSRGNNEQFF
.,TRBJ1-1,TRBV15,TRBD1,19,TGTGCCACCAGCAGAGATCAGTTCAGGACAGGGAAGATGAACACTGAAGCTTTCTTT,CATSRDQFRTGKMNTEAFF
once,TRBJ2-2,TRBV14,.,15,TGTGCCAGCAGCCGAAGGCGGGTAACCACCGGGGAGCTGTTTTTT,CASSRRRVTTGELFF
.,TRBJ2-7,TRBV6-1,TRBD2,15,TGTGCCAGCAGTGATTTCGGGGGGAGCTCCTACGAGCAGTACTTC,CASSDFGGSSYEQYF